One and the same sample provided the 17 T cell receptor beta chains below, sequenced in a study of CD8 T cells in Susac syndrome. RNA in amounts of roughly 0.45 to 1 ug was reverse transcribed with random hexamers. TCRdb fed the immunoSEQ multiplex PCR reads into MiXCR, producing one record per CDR3 protein. The profile shows 95,000 to 150,000 distinct CDR3 sequences, nearly 96% of them singletons. Sequencing used CD4+ T cells from PBMCs. The receptors originated from a human donor with Susac syndrome.

The chain joins TRBV30 to TRBJ2-7; D is unclear. There are 11 residues in the CDR3. Per the germline V gene, CDR1 is GTSNPN and CDR2 is SVGIG (reference sequence). The V end lost 0 bases, the J end lost 7 bases, and 7 bases lay between the germline ends. The CDR3 coding sequence is TGTGCCTGGAGTGTACTAAGGGAGCAGTACTTC. This encodes CAWSVLREQYF.

V gene TRBV3-1 combines with J gene TRBJ2-2, with D unresolved. The V and J ends lost 1 base and 0 bases respectively, with 9 bases between them. The CDR3 runs 16 residues. CDR1 is LGHDT and CDR2 is YNNKEL in the germline V gene (reference sequence). The CDR3 is CASSQGFSANTGELFF. CDR3 sequence (DNA): TGTGCCAGCAGCCAAGGCTTTTCCGCGAACACCGGGGAGCTGTTTTTT.

This clonotype has a handful of counts. The rearrangement uses TRBV10-3 and TRBJ2-1, with D perhaps matching TRBD2 (5 bases). Deletions cut 2 bases from V and 5 bases from J, with 7 bases between. Germline values: CDR1 ENHRY, CDR2 SYGVKD. The CDR3 runs 13 residues. CDR3 DNA: TGTGCCATCAGTGAGCGGGGTAACAATGAGCAGTTCTTC. Protein product: CAISERGNNEQFF.

V is TRBV19 and J is TRBJ1-3; 9 nucleotides align to TRBD1. The CDR3 consists of 16 residues. Germline CDR1 and CDR2: LNHDA and SQIVND (reference sequence). J gave up 4 bases and V 4 bases, and 8 bases lay outside the gene matches. The CDR3 DNA is TGTGCCAGTAGTACCCGCGGACAGGGGTTGGGAAACACCATATATTTT. Its protein product is CASSTRGQGLGNTIYF.

This chain joins TRBV29-1 and TRBJ2-1; D remains unclear. CDR3 size: 22 residues. In germline, CDR1 is SQVTM, CDR2 ANQGSEA. The ends were cut back, 6 bases at V and 7 bases at J, with 43 bases in the middle. CDR3 bases: TGCAGCGTCCACGGATTGGCCGGGCCTAGTGAAGAGGTTGCGACTCACTGGAATGAGCAGTTCTTC. It specifies CSVHGLAGPSEEVATHWNEQFF.

This clonotype appeared a few times. The chain couples TRBV15 to TRBJ2-2, with D hard to call. The CDR3 loop spans 13 amino acids. Deletions cut 5 bases from V and 1 base from J, with 5 bases between. Germline CDR1 reads LNHNV; CDR2 reads YYDKDF (reference sequence). The CDR3 nucleotides are TGTGCCACCAGCGGTAGGAACACCGGGGAGCTGTTTTTT. This encodes CATSGRNTGELFF. The whole variable domain, filled in from reference TRBV15 and TRBJ2-2, reads DAMVIQNPRYQVTQFGKPVTLSCSQTLNHNVMYWYQQKSSQAPKLLFHYYDKDFNNEADTPDNFQSRRPNTSFCFLDIRSPGLGDTAMYLCATSGRNTGELFFGEGSRLTVL.

The rearrangement joins TRBV7-3 to TRBJ2-1; D may be TRBD2 (5 bases). This CDR3 has 12 residues. Germline values: CDR1 SGHTA, CDR2 FQGTGA. Trimming removed 5 bases from V and 9 bases from J, with 11 bases in between. This CDR3 is CASSRNSGEQFF. The DNA for the CDR3 is TGTGCCAGCAGCAGAAACAGCGGTGAGCAGTTCTTC.

This chain's CDR3 is CSPMDRGSYEQYF. The CDR3, as DNA: TGCAGTCCAATGGACAGGGGATCCTACGAGCAGTACTTC. V is TRBV20-1 and J is TRBJ2-7; 9 nucleotides match TRBD1. CDR3 size: 13 residues. V was pared by 8 bases and J by 1 base, with 6 bases of the junction left unmatched. Germline-derived CDR1 and CDR2 are DFQATT and SNEGSKA (reference sequence).

This chain links TRBV6-5 with TRBJ1-1; D gene uncertain. This CDR3 is 12 amino acids long. Germline V CDR1 and CDR2: MNHEY, SVGAGI. Trimming removed 8 bases from V and 4 bases from J, with 11 bases in between. The CDR3 coding sequence is TGTGCCAGCCATTCGGTGGGCACTGAAGCTTTCTTT. This translates into CASHSVGTEAFF.

V usage is TRBV5-1 and J usage is TRBJ2-7; 7 bases match TRBD2. Germline CDR1 is SGHRS and CDR2 is YFSETQ. With V trimmed by 1 base and J by 5 bases, 6 bases remained unmatched. This CDR3 contains 14 residues. The CDR3 DNA reads TGCGCCAGCAGCTTGCGGCGGGAGATCAACGAGCAGTACTTC. As protein: CASSLRREINEQYF.

This clonotype was seen only once. V gene TRBV18 combines with J gene TRBJ2-1; 10 positions match TRBD2. This CDR3 is built from 15 residues. The ends lost 1 base at V and 6 bases at J; junction bases unmatched: 3. Germline V gene data show CDR1 as KGHSH and CDR2 as LQKENI. The chain's CDR3 is CASSPQVAGGNEQFF. The DNA of the CDR3 is TGTGCCAGCTCACCACAAGTAGCGGGAGGCAATGAGCAGTTCTTC. Full variable domain (outside the CDR3, taken from reference TRBV18 and TRBJ2-1): NAGVMQNPRHLVRRRGQEARLRCSPMKGHSHVYWYRQLPEEGLKFMVYLQKENIIDESGMPKERFSAEFPKEGPSILRIQQVVRGDSAAYFCASSPQVAGGNEQFFGPGTRLTVL.

This clonotype came up once. The rearrangement uses TRBV5-1 and TRBJ1-4; the D gene is possibly TRBD1 (6 bases). This CDR3 comprises 18 residues. The V end was cut by 4 bases, the J end by 0 bases, with 19 bases between. CDR1 and CDR2 from the germline V gene are SGHRS and YFSETQ. The CDR3 loop reads CASSGPTGHIATNEKLFF. DNA for the CDR3: TGCGCCAGCAGCGGGCCGACAGGACATATTGCAACTAATGAAAAACTGTTTTTT.

The V and J genes are TRBV12-3 or TRBV12-4 and TRBJ2-1; D not certain. V was trimmed by 3 bases and J by 7 bases, leaving 4 bases between them. The CDR3 is 11 residues long. CDR3 coding DNA: TGTGCCAGCAGTTTGACGAATGAGCAGTTCTTC. Protein sequence: CASSLTNEQFF.

V usage is TRBV5-1 and J usage is TRBJ2-5; D could derive from TRBD1 or TRBD2 (6 bases each). The CDR3 is made up of 14 amino acids. Trimming pared 4 bases from V and 5 bases from J, leaving 15 bases between. Germline V lookup: CDR1 SGHRS, CDR2 YFSETQ. The CDR3 is CASSHNREEETQYF. DNA for the CDR3: TGCGCCAGCAGCCACAACAGGGAGGAGGAGACCCAGTACTTC.

The chain employs TRBV9 and TRBJ2-3; tentatively, D is TRBD2 (5 bases). Germline V gives CDR1 SGDLS, CDR2 YYNGEE. V was cut by 5 bases and J by 4 bases, with 17 bases left in between. The CDR3 consists of 15 residues. The CDR3 nucleotides are TGTGCCAGCAGTTCGCTGACGGGATGGGCAGATACGCAGTATTTT. This codes for CASSSLTGWADTQYF.

The J gene is TRBJ1-2, the V gene TRBV18; 7 nucleotides agree with TRBD1. In germline, CDR1 is KGHSH, CDR2 LQKENI. This CDR3 has 14 amino acids. V gave up 5 bases and J gave up 4 bases; unmatched junction bases: 7. As DNA, the CDR3 is TGTGCCAGCTCAGACGAGACAGGGTCCTATGGCTACACCTTC. The encoded protein is CASSDETGSYGYTF.

The CDR3 is CASSPAAGGASQYF. Here the CDR3 DNA reads TGTGCCAGCAGTCCAGCGGCGGGGGGAGCGTCCCAGTACTTC. The gene calls are TRBV6-5 and TRBJ2-5, with 8 nucleotides matching TRBD2. Trimming cost V 5 bases and J 9 bases; bases outside gene matches: 11. Germline CDR1 MNHEY, CDR2 SVGAGI. This CDR3 region has 14 residues.